This T cell receptor beta chain was profiled in a study of regulatory T cells in long-lasting Graves disease. Study conclusions and caveats: The persistent group shared 2,500 to 3,000 public clonotypes, more than the approximately 970 shared by new patients.

In its sample, this clonotype was seen many times. Its antigen is still unknown. As for time point: newly diagnosed GD, antithyroid drugs for less than 3 months. RNA extracted from PBMCs served as the sequencing template. iRepertoire HTBI primers and Arm-PCR of CDR3 regions built TCR beta libraries. TCRdb reprocessed the multiplex PCR reads with MiXCR, giving one entry per CDR3 protein. The repertoire holds hundreds of thousands of distinct CDR3 sequences, with around 15% as singletons. The CDR3 has 14 amino acids. V was cut by 3 bases and J by 4 bases, with 12 bases left in between. From germline, CDR1 is DFQATT and CDR2 SNEGSKA (reference sequence). The sample also formed part of further work on T cells in Graves' hyperthyroidism and ophthalmopathy. That publication notes: On the basis of clinical symptoms, serum thyroxine and TRAb, thyroid ultrasound and orbital computed tomography, diagnoses were made.

Source: peripheral blood mononuclear cells (PBMCs), taken at new diagnosis, from a patient treated with antithyroid drugs. The rearrangement joins TRBV20-1 to TRBJ1-4; perhaps TRBD1 as D (6 bases). The TCR originated in a woman aged 35-65 years with Graves disease. The CDR3 loop is CSASWGQVNEKLFF. CDR3 DNA sequence: TGCAGTGCTAGTTGGGGGCAGGTTAATGAAAAACTGTTTTTT.